Detailed here is one T cell receptor beta chain. CDR1 is SGHTA, CDR2 FQGNSA, per germline. V was trimmed by 3 bases and J by 1 base, leaving 9 bases between them. The CDR3 spans 14 residues. cDNA synthesis used the whole RNA isolate, giving expressed TCRB sequences. Some clones are missing from TCRdb's copy, which holds only in-frame ones; the method was immunoSEQ multiplex PCR. Of 360,000 or so clones in the sample, about 20% were seen once. The data derive from a study of beta chain features in type 1 diabetes. This receptor was identified in a young woman in good health. Sequencing input: naive CD4+ T cells from blood. The V gene is TRBV7-2, the J gene TRBJ1-1, with D possibly matching TRBD1 (5 bases). CDR3 sequence (DNA): TGTGCCAGCAGCTTTCAGGGTAGGAACACTGAAGCTTTCTTT. Translation gives CASSFQGRNTEAFF. Drawing the rest from reference TRBV7-2 and TRBJ1-1, the complete variable domain is GAGVSQSPSNKVTEKGKDVELRCDPISGHTALYWYRQSLGQGLEFLIYFQGNSAPDKSGLPSDRFSAERTGGSVSTLTIQRTQQEDSAVYLCASSFQGRNTEAFFGQGTRLTVV.